This T cell receptor (beta chain) was sequenced in a study of blood T cell repertoires in COVID-19. The overall study: T cells, B-cell-depleted T cells, or PBMCs supplied cDNA or gDNA.

In this sample, this clone turned up a few times. This CDR3 has 16 residues. As originally analysed: Quantification of nucleated cells was approximated via reference gene primer amplification. Here immunoSEQ multiplex PCR was the method, and the copy in TCRdb shows in-frame clones only, minus some. V, J and clone size are taken as reported in that table, and D and trimming were inferred from the DNA itself. The sample lists 120,000 or so clones, 70% to 90% occurring once. Sequenced material: peripheral blood. The receptor was isolated from an elderly woman with acute or convalescent COVID-19. The chain couples TRBV21-1 to TRBJ2-2; the table calls TRBD1, which could not be checked here. TRBV21-1 is labeled a pseudogene. CDR3: CASSPRTGENTGELFF. CDR3 nucleotide sequence: TGTGCCAGCAGCCCCCGGACAGGGGAGAACACCGGGGAGCTGTTTTTT.